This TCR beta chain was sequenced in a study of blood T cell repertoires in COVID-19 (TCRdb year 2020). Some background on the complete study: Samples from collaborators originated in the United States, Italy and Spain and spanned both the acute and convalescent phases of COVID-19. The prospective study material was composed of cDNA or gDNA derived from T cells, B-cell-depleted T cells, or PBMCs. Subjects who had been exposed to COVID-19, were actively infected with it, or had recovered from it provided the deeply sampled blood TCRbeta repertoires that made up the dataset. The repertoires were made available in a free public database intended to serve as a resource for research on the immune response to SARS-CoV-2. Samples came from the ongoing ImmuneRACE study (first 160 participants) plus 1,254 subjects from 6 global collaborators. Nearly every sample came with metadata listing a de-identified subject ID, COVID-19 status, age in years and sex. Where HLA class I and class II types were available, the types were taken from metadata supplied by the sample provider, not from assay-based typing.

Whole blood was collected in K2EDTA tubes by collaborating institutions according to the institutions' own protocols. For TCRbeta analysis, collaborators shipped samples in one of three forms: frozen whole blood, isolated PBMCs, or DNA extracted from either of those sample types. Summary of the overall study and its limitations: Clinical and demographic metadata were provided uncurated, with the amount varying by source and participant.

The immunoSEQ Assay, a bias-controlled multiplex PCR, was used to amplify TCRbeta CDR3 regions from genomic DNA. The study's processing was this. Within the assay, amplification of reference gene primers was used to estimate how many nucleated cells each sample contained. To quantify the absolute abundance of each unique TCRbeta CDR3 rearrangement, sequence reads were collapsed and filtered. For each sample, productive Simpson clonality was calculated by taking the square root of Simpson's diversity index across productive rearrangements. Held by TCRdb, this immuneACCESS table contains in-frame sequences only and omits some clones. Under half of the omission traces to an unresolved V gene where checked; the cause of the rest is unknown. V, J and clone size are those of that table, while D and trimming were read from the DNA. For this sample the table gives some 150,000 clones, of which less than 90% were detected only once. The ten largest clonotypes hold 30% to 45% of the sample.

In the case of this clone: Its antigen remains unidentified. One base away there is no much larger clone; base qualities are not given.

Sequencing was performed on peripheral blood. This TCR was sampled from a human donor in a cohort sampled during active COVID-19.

The CDR3 protein sequence reads: CSASPAVTSYEQYF. The DNA sequence is as follows: TGCAGTGCTAGTCCCGCGGTGACCTCCTACGAGCAGTACTTC. The chain employs TRBV20-1 and TRBJ2-7; a confident D gene designation cannot be given. V is shortened by 3 bases, J by 0 bases, and the region joining them spans 12 bases. Reading from cysteine to phenylalanine, the CDR3 counts 14 amino acids. Only the CDR3 portion is preserved as DNA: 42 bases, with reading frame beginning at the first base. According to the germline V gene (reference sequence), CDR1 reads DFQATT and CDR2 reads SNEGSKA.